A single sample is the source of the 21 T cell receptor beta chains below, sequenced in a study of blood T cell repertoires in COVID-19. The assay was immunoSEQ multiplex PCR, and TCRdb's table has in-frame clones only and misses some. The top ten hold more than 15% of the sample, which has approximately 120,000 clones, approximately 77% seen once. The sequenced sample consisted of peripheral blood. Receptors were obtained from a man older than 75 with acute or convalescent COVID-19.

CDR3 protein: CASSPPAGRETQYF. CDR3 nucleotide sequence: TGTGCCAGCTCACCACCGGCGGGGAGAGAGACCCAGTACTTC. The chain combines TRBV18 with TRBJ2-5, with TRBD2 as a possible D gene (6 bases). Germline V gene data show CDR1 as KGHSH and CDR2 as LQKENI. V lost 0 bases and J 4 bases, leaving 9 bases between the germline ends. The CDR3 loop spans 14 amino acids.

This sequence joins TRBV7-2 and TRBJ2-5; 9 positions match TRBD1. The CDR3 runs 14 residues. The V segment lost 3 bases and the J segment 1 base; nucleotides outside the gene matches: 0. The germline gives CDR1 SGHTA, CDR2 FQGNSA. The DNA for the CDR3 is TGTGCCAGCAGCTTGGACAGGGGCCAAGAGACCCAGTACTTC. Protein: CASSLDRGQETQYF.

The chain recombines TRBV25-1 with TRBJ2-3; TRBD2 matches at 7 bases. CDR1 is MGHDK and CDR2 is SYGVNS in the germline V gene. The ends lost 6 bases at V and 5 bases at J; junction bases unmatched: 8. The CDR3 runs 14 residues. CDR3 amino acids: CASSGLVWGDTQYF. DNA of the CDR3: TGTGCCAGCAGCGGACTAGTTTGGGGAGATACGCAGTATTTT.

This clone was found a few times. The chain is built from TRBV6-1 and TRBJ1-1; D ambiguous. From germline, CDR1 is MNHNS and CDR2 SASEGT. Trimming took off 6 bases at V and 4 bases at J, with 9 bases between the two ends. This CDR3 is 12 amino acids long. The CDR3 here is CASSAAGTEAFF. The CDR3 DNA sequence: TGTGCCAGCAGCGCCGCCGGCACTGAAGCTTTCTTT.

This chain uses TRBV18 with TRBJ1-6; maybe TRBD1 (5 bases). The V end was cut by 3 bases, the J end by 5 bases, with 11 bases between. The CDR3 length is 15 residues. CDR1 is KGHSH, CDR2 LQKENI, per germline. In DNA, the CDR3 is TGTGCCAGCTCACCTGGCAGGGCTGATAATTCACCCCTCCACTTT. This codes for CASSPGRADNSPLHF.

This clone occurred a few times. V and J are TRBV2 and TRBJ1-1; D possibly corresponds to TRBD1 (5 bases). CDR1 and CDR2 (germline): SNHLY, FYNNEI. The length of the CDR3 is 13 residues. V was clipped by 3 bases and J by 11 bases, with 16 bases between them. In nucleotides, the CDR3 is TGTGCCAGCAGTGATTCACAGGATTTACAGGCTTTCTTT. Protein product: CASSDSQDLQAFF.

This chain joins TRBV7-8 and TRBJ2-7; 9 nucleotides align to TRBD1. Losses at the gene ends were 5 bases for V and 1 base for J; bases not matched to a gene: 3. The CDR3 is 14 amino acids. In germline, CDR1 is SGHVS, CDR2 FQNEAQ. The CDR3: CASSLTGGSYEQYF. CDR3 bases: TGTGCCAGCAGCCTGACAGGGGGATCCTACGAGCAGTACTTC.

At least ten counts were recorded for this clone. The V and J genes are TRBV4-1 and TRBJ1-1, with TRBD1 as a possible D gene (5 bases). V shed 0 bases and J shed 0 bases, with 8 bases lying between them. The length of the CDR3 is 15 residues. The germline V gene has CDR1 MGHRA and CDR2 YSYEKL. CDR3 loop: CASSQEGAMNTEAFF. The CDR3 coding sequence is TGCGCCAGCAGCCAAGAAGGGGCAATGAACACTGAAGCTTTCTTT.

As for this clone: Sequence at one end of the junction differs from germline and may be a read error. J is TRBJ1-1 and V is TRBV7-2; D gene uncertain. This CDR3 has 11 amino acids. In germline, CDR1 is SGHTA, CDR2 FQGNSA. The CDR3 reads CASSSRTRWYF. CDR3 bases: TGTGCCAGCAGCTCCCGAACGAGGTGGTACTTT.

This sequence joins TRBV5-1 and TRBJ2-7; 8 bases line up with TRBD2. The V and J ends lost 7 bases and 0 bases, in that order; junction bases with no gene match: 9. The V gene's germline CDR1 is SGHRS and CDR2 YFSETQ. This CDR3 spans 15 amino acids. The CDR3 loop is CASGPLAGSSYEQYF. As DNA, the CDR3 is TGCGCCAGCGGGCCCTTAGCGGGGAGCTCCTACGAGCAGTACTTC.

This chain links TRBV11-2 with TRBJ1-2, with D hard to call. The germline CDR1 and CDR2 sequences are SGHAT and FQNNGV. The CDR3 has 14 amino acids. Trimming cost V 2 bases and J 7 bases, with 14 bases left between them. CDR3 DNA: TGTGCCAGCAGCTTATTCCGGGATTCGGGTGGCTACACCTTC. Protein sequence: CASSLFRDSGGYTF.

This clone turned up a few times. The chain recombines TRBV6-5 with TRBJ1-5; D remains ambiguous. Deletions cut 2 bases from V and 7 bases from J, with 9 bases between. The CDR3 sequence is 13 residues long. Germline V gene data show CDR1 as MNHEY and CDR2 as SVGAGI. The CDR3 protein is CASSYEASQPQHF. The DNA of the CDR3 is TGTGCCAGCAGTTACGAGGCGAGCCAGCCCCAGCATTTT.

The chain carries TRBV5-4 and TRBJ2-4; TRBD1 aligns across 8 bases. Trimming cost V 4 bases and J 1 base; bases outside gene matches: 7. The CDR3 covers 16 residues. Germline CDR1 and CDR2: SGHNT and YYREEE (reference sequence). CDR3 DNA sequence: TGTGCCAGCAGCAATAGGACAGGGACGGCCAAAAACATTCAGTACTTC. Translated: CASSNRTGTAKNIQYF.

This clone was picked up one time. The V gene is TRBV7-2, the J gene TRBJ2-1; a weak D match, TRBD1 (6 bases). Between the trimmed V and J ends, which lost 5 bases and 4 bases, there was a span of 15 bases. CDR1 and CDR2 (germline): SGHTA, FQGNSA. This CDR3 spans 15 amino acids. The CDR3 spells CASSPRDTTYNEQFF. The CDR3 nucleotides are TGTGCCAGCAGCCCCCGGGACACAACTTACAATGAGCAGTTCTTC. The full variable domain, rest sourced from reference TRBV7-2 and TRBJ2-1, is GAGVSQSPSNKVTEKGKDVELRCDPISGHTALYWYRQSLGQGLEFLIYFQGNSAPDKSGLPSDRFSAERTGGSVSTLTIQRTQQEDSAVYLCASSPRDTTYNEQFFGPGTRLTVL.

The V gene is TRBV6-2 or TRBV6-3, the J gene TRBJ2-7; no clear D. The CDR3 consists of 13 residues. Trimming stripped 2 bases from V and 3 bases from J, with 8 bases between. CDR1 is MNHEY, CDR2 SVGEGT, per germline. DNA for the CDR3: TGTGCCAGCAGTTACGGTAGATACTACGAGCAGTACTTC. It yields the protein CASSYGRYYEQYF.

The genes are TRBV18 and TRBJ2-7, with 7 nucleotides matching TRBD2. The V gene's germline CDR1 is KGHSH and CDR2 LQKENI. Trimming removed 3 bases from V and 5 bases from J; junction bases left unmatched: 7. The CDR3 is made up of 14 amino acids. CDR3 sequence reads: CASSPREGSDEQYF. As DNA, the CDR3 is TGTGCCAGCTCACCCAGGGAGGGTAGCGACGAGCAGTACTTC.

The J gene is TRBJ2-2, the V gene TRBV18, with 7 bases that match TRBD2. This CDR3 comprises 17 residues. Germline lookup yields CDR1 KGHSH and CDR2 LQKENI. J was trimmed by 0 bases and V by 0 bases; bases with no gene match: 4. The CDR3 coding sequence is TGTGCCAGCTCACCACCGAGACTAGCAGCGAACACCGGGGAGCTGTTTTTT. Its translation: CASSPPRLAANTGELFF.

The chain couples TRBV13 to TRBJ2-2; D ambiguous. Germline V gene data show CDR1 as PRHDT and CDR2 as FYEKMQ (reference sequence). CDR3 length: 12 residues. With 0 bases removed from V and 8 bases from J, the gap between germline ends came to 4 bases. The CDR3 nucleotides read TGTGCCAGCAGCTTAGGCTCTGGGGAGCTGTTTTTT. This gives the protein CASSLGSGELFF.

The chain combines TRBV27 with TRBJ2-7; 7 positions agree with TRBD1. V shed 3 bases and J 7 bases; nucleotides not matched to a gene: 9. Germline loops: CDR1 MNHEY, CDR2 SMNVEV (reference sequence). The CDR3 runs 14 residues. The CDR3, as DNA: TGTGCCAGCAGTTTTGGTGACAGGGATGGAGAGCAGTACTTC. Protein sequence: CASSFGDRDGEQYF.

This chain links TRBV19 with TRBJ2-3; 7 bases line up with TRBD2. Looked up from germline, CDR1 is LNHDA and CDR2 is SQIVND (reference sequence). V lost 2 bases and J lost 1; bases outside the gene matches: 3. The CDR3 has 15 amino acids. This CDR3 is CASSISGGGTDTQYF. DNA for the CDR3: TGTGCCAGTAGTATATCGGGGGGAGGCACAGATACGCAGTATTTT.

V gene TRBV6-4 combines with J gene TRBJ2-7, with D possibly being TRBD1 (6 bases). The length of the CDR3 is 15 residues. Germline V gives CDR1 MRHNA, CDR2 SNTAGT. The V end was cut by 6 bases, the J end by 2 bases, with 17 bases between. CDR3 nucleotide sequence: TGTGCCAGCAGACCACAGGATGGGGGCCCCTACGAGCAGTACTTC. This encodes CASRPQDGGPYEQYF.